This T cell receptor (beta chain) derives from a study of blood T cell repertoires in COVID-19. Study at large: The United States, Italy and Spain were the sources of the acute and convalescent COVID-19 samples. T cells, B-cell-depleted T cells, or PBMCs provided the cDNA or gDNA that served as material.

Study processing details: Reference gene primer amplification in the assay estimated nucleated cell counts. Profiling relied on immunoSEQ multiplex PCR, and the TCRdb table lists in-frame clones only, not all of them. The DNA gave D and trimming, while V, J and clone size come from that table. Of 120,000 or so clones in the sample, just under 80% are singletons; the top ten hold 25%. The TCR originated in a human donor in a cohort sampled during active COVID-19. The sample taken for sequencing was peripheral blood.

The CDR3 DNA reads as TGTGCCAGCAGCCAGGGACTAGCGGGGCGTTCAGATACGCAGTATTTT. Its translation: CASSQGLAGRSDTQYF. This chain connects TRBV14 to TRBJ2-3; 13 nucleotides agree with TRBD2. From germline, CDR1 is SGHDN and CDR2 FVKESK. The CDR3 runs 16 residues. The V and J ends lost 3 bases and 4 bases, in that order; junction bases with no gene match: 4.